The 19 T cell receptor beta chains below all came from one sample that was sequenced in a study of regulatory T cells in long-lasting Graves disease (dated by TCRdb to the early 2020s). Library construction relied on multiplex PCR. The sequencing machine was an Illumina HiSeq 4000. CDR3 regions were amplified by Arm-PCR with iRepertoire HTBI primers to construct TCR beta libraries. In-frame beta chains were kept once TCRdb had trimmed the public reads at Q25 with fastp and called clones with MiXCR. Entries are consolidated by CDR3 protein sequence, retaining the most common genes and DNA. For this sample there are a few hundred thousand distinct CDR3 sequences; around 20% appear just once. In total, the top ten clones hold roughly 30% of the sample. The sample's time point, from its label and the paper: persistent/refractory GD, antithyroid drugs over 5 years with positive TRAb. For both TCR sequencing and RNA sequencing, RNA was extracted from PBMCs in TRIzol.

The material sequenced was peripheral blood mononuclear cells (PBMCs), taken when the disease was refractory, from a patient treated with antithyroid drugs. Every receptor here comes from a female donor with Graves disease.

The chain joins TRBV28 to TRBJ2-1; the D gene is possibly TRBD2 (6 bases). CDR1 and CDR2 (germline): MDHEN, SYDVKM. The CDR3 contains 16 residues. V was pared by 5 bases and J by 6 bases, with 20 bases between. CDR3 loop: CASSLVLRDSSNEQFF. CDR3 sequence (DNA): TGTGCCAGCAGTCTCGTCCTCCGGGACTCAAGCAATGAGCAGTTCTTC.

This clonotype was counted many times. The CDR3 sequence is CASREYGGGKAEAFF. In DNA form, the CDR3 reads TGTGCCAGCAGGGAATATGGGGGGGGGAAGGCTGAAGCTTTCTTT. V and J are TRBV2 and TRBJ1-1; TRBD1 is a possible D gene (5 bases). Per the germline V gene, CDR1 is SNHLY and CDR2 is FYNNEI. V was pared by 6 bases and J by 6 bases, with 20 bases between. The CDR3 length is 15 residues.

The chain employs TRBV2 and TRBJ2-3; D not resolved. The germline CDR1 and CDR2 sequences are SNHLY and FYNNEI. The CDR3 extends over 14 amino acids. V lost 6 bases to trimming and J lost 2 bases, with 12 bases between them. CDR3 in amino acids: CASSAKLFTDTQYF. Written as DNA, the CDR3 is TGTGCCAGCAGCGCCAAACTCTTCACAGATACGCAGTATTTT.

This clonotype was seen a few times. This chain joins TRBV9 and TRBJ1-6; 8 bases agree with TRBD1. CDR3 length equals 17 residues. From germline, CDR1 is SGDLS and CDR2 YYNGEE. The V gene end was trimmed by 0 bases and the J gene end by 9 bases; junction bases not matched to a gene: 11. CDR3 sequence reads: CASSVVGAGGPGSPLHF. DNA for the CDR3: TGTGCCAGCAGCGTAGTGGGGGCAGGGGGCCCGGGTTCACCCCTCCACTTT. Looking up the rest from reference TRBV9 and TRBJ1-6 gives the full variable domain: DSGVTQTPKHLITATGQRVTLRCSPRSGDLSVYWYQQSLDQGLQFLIQYYNGEERAKGNILERFSAQQFPDLHSELNLSSLELGDSALYFCASSVVGAGGPGSPLHFGNGTRLTVT.

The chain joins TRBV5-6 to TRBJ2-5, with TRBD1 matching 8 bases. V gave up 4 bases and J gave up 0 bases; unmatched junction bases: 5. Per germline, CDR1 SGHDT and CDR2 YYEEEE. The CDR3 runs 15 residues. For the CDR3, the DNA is TGTGCCAGCAGCCGAACAGGGGGTCACCAAGAGACCCAGTACTTC. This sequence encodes CASSRTGGHQETQYF.

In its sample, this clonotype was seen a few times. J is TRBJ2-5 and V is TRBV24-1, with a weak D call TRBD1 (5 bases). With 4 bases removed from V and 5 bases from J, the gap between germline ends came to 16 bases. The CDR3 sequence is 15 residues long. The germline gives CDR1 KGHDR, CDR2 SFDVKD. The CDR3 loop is CATSEQQGFRETQYF. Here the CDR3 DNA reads TGTGCCACCAGTGAGCAGCAGGGCTTTAGGGAGACCCAGTACTTC.

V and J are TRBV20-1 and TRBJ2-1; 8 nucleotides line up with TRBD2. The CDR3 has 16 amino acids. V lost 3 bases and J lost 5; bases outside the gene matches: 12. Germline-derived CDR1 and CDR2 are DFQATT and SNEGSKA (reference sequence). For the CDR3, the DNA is TGCAGTGCTAGTCCACGGGAAGCGGGAGCGGACAATGAGCAGTTCTTC. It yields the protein CSASPREAGADNEQFF.

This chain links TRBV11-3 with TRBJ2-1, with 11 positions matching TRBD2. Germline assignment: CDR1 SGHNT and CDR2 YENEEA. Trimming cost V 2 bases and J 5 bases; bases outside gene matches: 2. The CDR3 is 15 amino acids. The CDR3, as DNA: TGTGCCAGCAGCTTAAATAGCGGGAGGGACAATGAGCAGTTCTTC. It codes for CASSLNSGRDNEQFF.

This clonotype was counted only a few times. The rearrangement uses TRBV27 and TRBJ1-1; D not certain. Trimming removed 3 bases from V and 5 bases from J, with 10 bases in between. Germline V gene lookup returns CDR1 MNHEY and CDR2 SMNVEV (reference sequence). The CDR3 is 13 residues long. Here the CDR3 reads CASSFVGGTEAFF. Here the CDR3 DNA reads TGTGCCAGCAGTTTCGTGGGAGGGACTGAAGCTTTCTTT.

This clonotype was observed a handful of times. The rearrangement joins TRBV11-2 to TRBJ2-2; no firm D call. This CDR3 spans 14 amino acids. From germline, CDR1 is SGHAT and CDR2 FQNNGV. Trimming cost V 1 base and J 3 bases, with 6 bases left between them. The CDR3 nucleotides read TGTGCCAGCAGCTTAGTTCCACACACCGGGGAGCTGTTTTTT. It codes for CASSLVPHTGELFF.

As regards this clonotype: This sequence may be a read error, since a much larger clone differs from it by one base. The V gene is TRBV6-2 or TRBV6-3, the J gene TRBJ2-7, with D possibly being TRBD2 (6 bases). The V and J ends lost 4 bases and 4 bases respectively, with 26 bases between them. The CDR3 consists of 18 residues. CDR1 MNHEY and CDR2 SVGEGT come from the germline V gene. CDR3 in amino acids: CASSSAINLRDGGYEQYF. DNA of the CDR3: TGTGCCAGCAGTTCTGCAATTAATCTCCGGGACGGGGGATACGAGCAGTACTTC.

The CDR3: CASSLFVDRVGEQYF. CDR3 coding DNA: TGCGCCAGCAGCTTATTTGTAGACAGGGTCGGGGAGCAGTACTTC. The chain recombines TRBV5-1 with TRBJ2-7, with 7 positions matching TRBD1. CDR1 and CDR2 (germline): SGHRS, YFSETQ. CDR3 size: 15 residues. After removal of 2 bases from V and 7 bases from J, the junction contained 12 bases not matched to a gene.

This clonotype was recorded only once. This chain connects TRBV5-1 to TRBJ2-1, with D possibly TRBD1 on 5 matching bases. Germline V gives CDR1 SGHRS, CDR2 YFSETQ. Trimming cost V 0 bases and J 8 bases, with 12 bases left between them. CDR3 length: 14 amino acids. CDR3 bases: TGCGCCAGCAGCTTGGCCTGGCAGGGCGATGAGCAGTTCTTC. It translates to CASSLAWQGDEQFF.

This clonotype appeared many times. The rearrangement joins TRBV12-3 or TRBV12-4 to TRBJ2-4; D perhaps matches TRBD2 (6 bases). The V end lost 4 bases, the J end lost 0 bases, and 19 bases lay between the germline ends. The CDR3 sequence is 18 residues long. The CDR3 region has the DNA TGTGCCAGCAGTTGGGGGGAGACGCCTGGCCTAGCCAAAAACATTCAGTACTTC. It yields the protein CASSWGETPGLAKNIQYF.

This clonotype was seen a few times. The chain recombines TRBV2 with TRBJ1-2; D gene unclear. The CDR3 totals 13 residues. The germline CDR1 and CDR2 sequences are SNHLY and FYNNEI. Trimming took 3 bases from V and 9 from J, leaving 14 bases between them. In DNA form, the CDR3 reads TGTGCCAGCAGTGACGGGCTCTTGTGGAGCTACACCTTC. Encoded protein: CASSDGLLWSYTF. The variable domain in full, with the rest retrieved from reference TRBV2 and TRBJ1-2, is EPEVTQTPSHQVTQMGQEVILRCVPISNHLYFYWYRQILGQKVEFLVSFYNNEISEKSEIFDDQFSVERPDGSNFTLKIRSTKLEDSAMYFCASSDGLLWSYTFGSGTRLTVV.

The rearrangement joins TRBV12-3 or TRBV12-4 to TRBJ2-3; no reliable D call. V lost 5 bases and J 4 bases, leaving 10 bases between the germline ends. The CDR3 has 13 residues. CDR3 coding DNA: TGTGCCAGCAGTCGAACTACCCCAGATACGCAGTATTTT. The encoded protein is CASSRTTPDTQYF.

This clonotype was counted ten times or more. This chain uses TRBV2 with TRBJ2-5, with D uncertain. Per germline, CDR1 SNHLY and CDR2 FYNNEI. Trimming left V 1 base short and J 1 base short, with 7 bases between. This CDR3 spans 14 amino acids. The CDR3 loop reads CASSEGLGQETQYF. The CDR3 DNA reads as TGTGCCAGCAGTGAAGGGCTGGGCCAAGAGACCCAGTACTTC.

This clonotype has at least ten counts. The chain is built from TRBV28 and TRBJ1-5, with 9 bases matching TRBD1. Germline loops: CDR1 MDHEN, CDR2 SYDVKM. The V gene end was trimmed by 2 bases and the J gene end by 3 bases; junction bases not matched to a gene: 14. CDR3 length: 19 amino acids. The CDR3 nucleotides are TGTGCCAGCAGTTTAAACATAATCCGGGACAGGGCCTTCAATCAGCCCCAGCATTTT. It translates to CASSLNIIRDRAFNQPQHF.

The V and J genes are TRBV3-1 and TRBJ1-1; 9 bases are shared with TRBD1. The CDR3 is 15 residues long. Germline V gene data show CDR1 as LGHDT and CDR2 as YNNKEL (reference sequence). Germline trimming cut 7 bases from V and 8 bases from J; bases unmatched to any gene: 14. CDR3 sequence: CASMARDRVFAEAFF. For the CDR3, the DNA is TGTGCCAGCATGGCCCGGGACAGGGTTTTCGCCGAAGCTTTCTTT.